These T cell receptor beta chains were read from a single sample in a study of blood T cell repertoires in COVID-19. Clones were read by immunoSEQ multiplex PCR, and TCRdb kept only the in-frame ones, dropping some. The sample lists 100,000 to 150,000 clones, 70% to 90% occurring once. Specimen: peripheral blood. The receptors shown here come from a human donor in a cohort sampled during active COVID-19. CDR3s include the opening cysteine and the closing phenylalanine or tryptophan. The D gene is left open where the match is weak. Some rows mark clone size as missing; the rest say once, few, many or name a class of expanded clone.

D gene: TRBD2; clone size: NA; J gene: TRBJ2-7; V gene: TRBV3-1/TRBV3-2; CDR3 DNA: TGTGCCACTCTAGCGGGGGGTGGAGAGCAGTACTTC; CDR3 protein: CATLAGGGEQYF
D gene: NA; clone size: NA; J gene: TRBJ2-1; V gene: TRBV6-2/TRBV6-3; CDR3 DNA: TGTGCCAGCAGTTCCTCATATGAGGGAACGAGGTACAATGAGCAGTTCTTC; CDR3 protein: CASSSSYEGTRYNEQFF
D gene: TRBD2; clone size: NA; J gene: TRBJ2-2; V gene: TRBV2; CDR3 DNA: TGTGCCAGCAGACCCGAGCGGGGAGAAACCGGGGAGCTGTTTTTT; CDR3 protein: CASRPERGETGELFF
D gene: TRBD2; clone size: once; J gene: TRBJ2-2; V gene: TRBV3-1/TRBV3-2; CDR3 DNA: TGTGCCAGCAGCCAATTAATGGGCGGCAGCGGGAGGGCCGGGGAGCTGTTTTTT; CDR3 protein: CASSQLMGGSGRAGELFF
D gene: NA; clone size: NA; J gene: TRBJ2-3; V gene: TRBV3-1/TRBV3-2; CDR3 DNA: TGTGCCAGCAGCCAAGATAAAAGACACAACACAGATACGCAGTATTTT; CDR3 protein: CASSQDKRHNTDTQYF
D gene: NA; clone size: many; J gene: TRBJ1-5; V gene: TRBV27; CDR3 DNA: TGTGCCAGCAGAGATTTGAGGTCGATGGGTCAGCCCCAGCATTTT; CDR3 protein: CASRDLRSMGQPQHF
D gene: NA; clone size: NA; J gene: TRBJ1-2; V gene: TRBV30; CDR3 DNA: TGTGCCTGGAGTGTAGGGGTCGGCGGCTACACCTTC; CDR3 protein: CAWSVGVGGYTF
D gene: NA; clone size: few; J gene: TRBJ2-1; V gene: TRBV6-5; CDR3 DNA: TGTGCCAGCAGCCATAGCGGAAAGGGGGGGAATGAGCAGTTCTTC; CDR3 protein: CASSHSGKGGNEQFF
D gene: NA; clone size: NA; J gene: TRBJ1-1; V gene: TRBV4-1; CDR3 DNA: TGCGCCAGCAGCCAAGGAGGAACAGGGCGGATAAGGACTGAAGCTTTCTTT; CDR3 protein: CASSQGGTGRIRTEAFF
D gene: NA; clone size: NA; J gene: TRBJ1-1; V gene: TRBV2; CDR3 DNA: TGTGCCAGTGCGGAGGCGAGAGAGCGCGAAGCTTTCTTT; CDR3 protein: CASAEAREREAFF
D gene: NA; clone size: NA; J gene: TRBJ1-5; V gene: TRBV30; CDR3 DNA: TGTGCCTGGACGTCAGGTTATAGCAATCAGCCCCAGCATTTT; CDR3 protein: CAWTSGYSNQPQHF
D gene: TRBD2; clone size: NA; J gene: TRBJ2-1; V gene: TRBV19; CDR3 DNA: TGTGCCAGTTCTCGGGAGGGCTCCTACAATGAGCAGTTCTTC; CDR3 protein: CASSREGSYNEQFF
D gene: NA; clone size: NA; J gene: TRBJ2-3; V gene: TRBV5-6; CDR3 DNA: TGTGCCAGCAGCTTGGGACAGGGAGGAGGAAATACGCAGTATTTT; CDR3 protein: CASSLGQGGGNTQYF
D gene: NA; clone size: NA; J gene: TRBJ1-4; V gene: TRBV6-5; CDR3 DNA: TGTGCCAGCAGTCACGGGTCTCCTAGGGGTGAAAAACTGTTTTTT; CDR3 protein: CASSHGSPRGEKLFF
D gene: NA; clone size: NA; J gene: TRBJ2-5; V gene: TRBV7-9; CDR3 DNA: TGTGCCAGCAGCTTTGGTCAGGGTGGCCTCCAAGAGACCCAGTACTTC; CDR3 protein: CASSFGQGGLQETQYF
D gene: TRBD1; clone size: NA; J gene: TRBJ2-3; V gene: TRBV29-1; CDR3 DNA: TGCAGCGTTCCGGGACAGGGGGCGGCGTGGGATACGCAGTATTTT; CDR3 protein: CSVPGQGAAWDTQYF
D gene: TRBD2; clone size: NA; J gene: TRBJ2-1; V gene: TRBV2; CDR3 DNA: TGTGCCAGCACCGGGACTAGCGGGACTGGAGTGTACAATGAGCAGTTCTTC; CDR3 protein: CASTGTSGTGVYNEQFF
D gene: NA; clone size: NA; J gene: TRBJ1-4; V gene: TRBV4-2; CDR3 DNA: TGTGCCAGCAGCCAAGTGGACAGCGAGGAAAAACTGTTTTTT; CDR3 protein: CASSQVDSEEKLFF
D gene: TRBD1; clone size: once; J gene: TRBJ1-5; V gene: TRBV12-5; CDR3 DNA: TGTGCTAGTGGTTCCCGACAGGGGTATCAGCCCCAGCATTTT; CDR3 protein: CASGSRQGYQPQHF
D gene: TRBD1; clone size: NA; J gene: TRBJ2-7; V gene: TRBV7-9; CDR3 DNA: TGTGCCAGCAGCGGGAGACAGGGCTACGAGCAGTACTTC; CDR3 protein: CASSGRQGYEQYF
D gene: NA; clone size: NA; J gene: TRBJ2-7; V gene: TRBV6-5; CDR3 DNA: TGTGCCAGCAGTTCCAGGACTGGGGATCCCTACGAGCAGTACTTC; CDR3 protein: CASSSRTGDPYEQYF
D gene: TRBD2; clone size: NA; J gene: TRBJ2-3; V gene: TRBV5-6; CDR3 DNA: TGTGCCAGCAGCTTGGCCTTTGGCGGGAGGCGCACAGATACGCAGTATTTT; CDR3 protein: CASSLAFGGRRTDTQYF
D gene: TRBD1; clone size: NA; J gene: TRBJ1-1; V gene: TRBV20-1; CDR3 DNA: TGCAGTCCGACAGGGAGCACTGAAGCTTTCTTT; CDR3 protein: CSPTGSTEAFF
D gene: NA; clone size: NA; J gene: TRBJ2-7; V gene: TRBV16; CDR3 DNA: TGTGCCAGCAGCCTATCCACAGGGATGGGAGAGCAGTACTTC; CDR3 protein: CASSLSTGMGEQYF
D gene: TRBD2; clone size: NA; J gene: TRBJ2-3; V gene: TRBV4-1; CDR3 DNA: TGCGCCAGCAGCCAAAAGGGATATAGCGGGAGGGCGGGAGATACGCAGTATTTT; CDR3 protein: CASSQKGYSGRAGDTQYF
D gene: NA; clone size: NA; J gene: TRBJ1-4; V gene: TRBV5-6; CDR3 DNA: TGTGCCAGCAGCGAGGGGCAGGGAGGTGAAAAACTGTTTTTT; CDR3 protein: CASSEGQGGEKLFF
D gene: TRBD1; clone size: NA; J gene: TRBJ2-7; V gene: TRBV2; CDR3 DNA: TGTGCCAGCAGTGATCCAGGAACAGGGGGGTACGAGCAGTACTTC; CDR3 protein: CASSDPGTGGYEQYF
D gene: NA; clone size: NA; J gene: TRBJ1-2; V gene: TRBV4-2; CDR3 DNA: TGTGCCAGCAGCCAAGACCCGGGGTTGGGCTATGGCTACACCTTC; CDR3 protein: CASSQDPGLGYGYTF
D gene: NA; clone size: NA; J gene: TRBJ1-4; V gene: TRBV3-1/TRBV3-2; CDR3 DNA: TGTGCCAGCAGCCACCGGACAGCTAATGAAAAACTGTTTTTT; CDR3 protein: CASSHRTANEKLFF
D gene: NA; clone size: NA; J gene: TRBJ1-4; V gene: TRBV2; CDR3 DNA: TGTGCCAGCAATTACCGGAGGGATGAAAAACTGTTTTTT; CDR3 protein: CASNYRRDEKLFF
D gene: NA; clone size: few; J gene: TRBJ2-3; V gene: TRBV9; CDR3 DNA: TGTGCCAGCAGCGGCCTGGGGGCAGGGCACTCCACAGATACGCAGTATTTT; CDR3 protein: CASSGLGAGHSTDTQYF
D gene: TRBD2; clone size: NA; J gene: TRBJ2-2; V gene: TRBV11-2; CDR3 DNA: TGTGCCAGCAGCCCGGGACTAGCGGGAGCAGGGGGGGAGCTGTTTTTT; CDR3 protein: CASSPGLAGAGGELFF
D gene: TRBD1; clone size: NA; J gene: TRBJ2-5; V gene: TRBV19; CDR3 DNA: TGTGCCAGTAAAGACAGGGCAAAGGAAACCCAGTACTTC; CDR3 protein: CASKDRAKETQYF
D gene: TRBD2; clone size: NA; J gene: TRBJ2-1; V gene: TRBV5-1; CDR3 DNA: TGCGCCAGCACCTTGAATAGCGGGGGAAACAATGAGCAGTTCTTC; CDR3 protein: CASTLNSGGNNEQFF
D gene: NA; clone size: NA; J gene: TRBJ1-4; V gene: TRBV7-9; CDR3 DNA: TGTGCCAGCAGCTTAGCGGAGGTGATACTGGAAAAACTGTTTTTT; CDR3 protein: CASSLAEVILEKLFF
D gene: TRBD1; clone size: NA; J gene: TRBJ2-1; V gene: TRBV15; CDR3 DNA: TGTGCCACCAGCAGGGCCGGACAGGGAAAATACAATGAGCAGTTCTTC; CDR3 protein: CATSRAGQGKYNEQFF
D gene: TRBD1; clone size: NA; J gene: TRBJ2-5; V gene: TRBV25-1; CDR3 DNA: TGTGCCAGCAGTGAATGGACAGGCCCACAAGAGACCCAGTACTTC; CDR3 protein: CASSEWTGPQETQYF
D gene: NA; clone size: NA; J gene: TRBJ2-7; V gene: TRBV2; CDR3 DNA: TGTGCCAGCAGTGAAATTGGTGAGGCCCCAACGGACGAGCAGTACTTC; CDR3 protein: CASSEIGEAPTDEQYF
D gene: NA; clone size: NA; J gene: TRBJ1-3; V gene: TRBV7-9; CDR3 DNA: TGTGCCAGCAGATCAGGAGGCCCTCCTCCTTCTGGAAACACCATATATTTT; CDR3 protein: CASRSGGPPPSGNTIYF
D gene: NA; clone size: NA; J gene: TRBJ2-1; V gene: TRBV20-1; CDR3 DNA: TGCAGTGCTAGTGGCGGTGGAAATGAGCAGTTCTTC; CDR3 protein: CSASGGGNEQFF
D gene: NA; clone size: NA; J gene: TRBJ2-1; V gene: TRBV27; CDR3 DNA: TGTGCCAGCAGTTTATCGTTCAGGGGAGTCCTCCATGAGCAGTTCTTC; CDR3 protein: CASSLSFRGVLHEQFF